This T cell receptor beta chain is from a study of technical replicates of blood from several donors. Trimming at V came to 3 bases and at J to 7 bases, leaving 10 bases not matched to a gene. This CDR3 has 15 amino acids. Germline V gene sequence: CDR1 SGHNT, CDR2 YENEEA. Libraries were prepared by immunoSEQ multiplex PCR; TCRdb keeps only in-frame clonotypes and omits some of them. The sample carries 75,000 to 95,000 clones, around 96% recorded once. The clonotype originates from a human donor in good health. V usage is TRBV11-3 and J usage is TRBJ1-2, with 8 bases matching TRBD1. Source material: T cells isolated from PBMCs. The CDR3: CASSFPGQEDTGYTF. The CDR3 DNA is TGTGCCAGCAGCTTCCCGGGACAGGAAGATACTGGCTACACCTTC.